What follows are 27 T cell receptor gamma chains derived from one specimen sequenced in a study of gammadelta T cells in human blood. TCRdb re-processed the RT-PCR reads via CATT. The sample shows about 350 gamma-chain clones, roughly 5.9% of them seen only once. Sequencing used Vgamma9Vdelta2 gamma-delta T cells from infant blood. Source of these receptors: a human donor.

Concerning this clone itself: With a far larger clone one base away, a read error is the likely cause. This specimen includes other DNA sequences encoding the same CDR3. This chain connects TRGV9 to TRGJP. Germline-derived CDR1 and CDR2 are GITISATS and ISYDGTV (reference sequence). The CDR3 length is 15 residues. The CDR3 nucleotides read TGTGCCTTGTGGGAGGTGGAGTTGGGCAAAAAAATTAAGGTATTT. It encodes CALWEVELGKKIKVF.

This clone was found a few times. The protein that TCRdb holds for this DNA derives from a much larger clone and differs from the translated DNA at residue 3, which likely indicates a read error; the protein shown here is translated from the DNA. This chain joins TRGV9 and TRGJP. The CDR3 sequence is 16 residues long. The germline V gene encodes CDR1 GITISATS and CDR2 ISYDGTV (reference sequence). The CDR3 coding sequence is TGTGCCATGTGGGAGGTGTTAGAGTTGGGCAAAAAAATCAAGGTATTT. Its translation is CAMWEVLELGKKIKVF.

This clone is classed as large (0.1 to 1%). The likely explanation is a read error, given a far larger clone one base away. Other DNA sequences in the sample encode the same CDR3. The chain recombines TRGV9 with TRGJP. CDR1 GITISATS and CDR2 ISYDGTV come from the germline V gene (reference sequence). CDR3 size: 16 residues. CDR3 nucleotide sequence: TGTGCCTTGTGGGAGGTGCAAGAGTTGGGAAAAAAAATCAAGGTATTT. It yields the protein CALWEVQELGKKIKVF.

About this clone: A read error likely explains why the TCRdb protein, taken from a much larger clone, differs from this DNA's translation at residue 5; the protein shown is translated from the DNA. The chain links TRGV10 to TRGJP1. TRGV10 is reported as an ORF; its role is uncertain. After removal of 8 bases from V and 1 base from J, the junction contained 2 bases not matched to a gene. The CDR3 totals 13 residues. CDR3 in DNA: TGTGCTGCGTGGGTTACCACTGGTTGGTTCAAGATATTT. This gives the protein CAAWVTTGWFKIF.

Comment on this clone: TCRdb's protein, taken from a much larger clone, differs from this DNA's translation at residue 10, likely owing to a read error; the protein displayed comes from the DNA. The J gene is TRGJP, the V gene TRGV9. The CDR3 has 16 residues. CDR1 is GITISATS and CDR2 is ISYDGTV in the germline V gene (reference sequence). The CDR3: CALWEVGELSKKIKVF. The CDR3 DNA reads TGTGCCTTGTGGGAGGTAGGGGAGTTGAGCAAAAAAATCAAGGTATTT.

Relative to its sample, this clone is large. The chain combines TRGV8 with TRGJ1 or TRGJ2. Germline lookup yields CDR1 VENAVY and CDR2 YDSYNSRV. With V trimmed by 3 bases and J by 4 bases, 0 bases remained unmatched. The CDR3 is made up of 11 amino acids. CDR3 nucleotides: TGTGCCACCTGGGATTATTATAAGAAACTCTTT. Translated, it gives CATWDYYKKLF.

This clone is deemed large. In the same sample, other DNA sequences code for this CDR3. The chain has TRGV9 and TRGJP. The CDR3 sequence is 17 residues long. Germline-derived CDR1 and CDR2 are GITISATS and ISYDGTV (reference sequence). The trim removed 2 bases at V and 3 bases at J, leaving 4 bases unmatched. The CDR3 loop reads CALWEALQELGKKIKVF. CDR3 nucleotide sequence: TGTGCCTTGTGGGAGGCCCTGCAAGAGTTGGGCAAAAAAATCAAGGTATTT.

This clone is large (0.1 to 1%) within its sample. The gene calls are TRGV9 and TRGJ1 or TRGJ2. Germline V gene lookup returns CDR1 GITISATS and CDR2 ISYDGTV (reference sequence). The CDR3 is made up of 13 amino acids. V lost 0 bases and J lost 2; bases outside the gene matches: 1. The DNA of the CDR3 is TGTGCCTTGTGGGAGGTGCATTATTATAAGAAACTCTTT. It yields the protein CALWEVHYYKKLF.

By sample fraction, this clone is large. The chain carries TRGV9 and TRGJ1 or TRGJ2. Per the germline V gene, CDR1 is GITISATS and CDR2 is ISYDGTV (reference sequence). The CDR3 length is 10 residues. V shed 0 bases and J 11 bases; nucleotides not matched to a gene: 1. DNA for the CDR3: TGTGCCTTGTGGGAGGTGCAGAAACTCTTT. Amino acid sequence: CALWEVQKLF.

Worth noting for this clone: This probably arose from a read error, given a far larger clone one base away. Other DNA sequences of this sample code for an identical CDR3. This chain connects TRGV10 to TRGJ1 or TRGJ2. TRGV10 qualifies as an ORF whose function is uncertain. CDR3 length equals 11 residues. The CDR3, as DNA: TGTGCTGCGTGGGATTACTATAAGAAACTCTTT. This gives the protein CAAWDYYKKLF.

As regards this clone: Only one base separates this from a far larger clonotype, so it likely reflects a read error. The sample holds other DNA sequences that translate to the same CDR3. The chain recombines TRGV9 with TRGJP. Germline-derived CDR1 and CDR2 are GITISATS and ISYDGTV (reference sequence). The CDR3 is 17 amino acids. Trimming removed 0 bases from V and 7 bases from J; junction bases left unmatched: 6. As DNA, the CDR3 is TGTGCCTTGTGGGAGGTGAGGGGGGAGTTGGGCAAAAAAATCAAGGTATTT. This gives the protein CALWEVRGELGKKIKVF.

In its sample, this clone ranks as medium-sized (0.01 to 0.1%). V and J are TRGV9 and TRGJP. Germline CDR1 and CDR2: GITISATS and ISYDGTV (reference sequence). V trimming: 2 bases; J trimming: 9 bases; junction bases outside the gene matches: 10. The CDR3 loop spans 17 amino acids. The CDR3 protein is CALWEAPRMLGKKIKVF. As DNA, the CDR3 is TGTGCCTTGTGGGAGGCCCCTCGGATGTTGGGCAAAAAAATCAAGGTATTT.

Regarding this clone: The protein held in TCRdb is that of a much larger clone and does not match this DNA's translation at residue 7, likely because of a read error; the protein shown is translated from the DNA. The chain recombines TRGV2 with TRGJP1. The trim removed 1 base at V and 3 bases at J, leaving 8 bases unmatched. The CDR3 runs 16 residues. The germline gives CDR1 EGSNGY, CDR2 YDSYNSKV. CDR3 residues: CATWDGHNPTGWFKIF. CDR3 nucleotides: TGTGCCACCTGGGACGGCCACAATCCCACTGGTTGGTTCAAGATATTT.

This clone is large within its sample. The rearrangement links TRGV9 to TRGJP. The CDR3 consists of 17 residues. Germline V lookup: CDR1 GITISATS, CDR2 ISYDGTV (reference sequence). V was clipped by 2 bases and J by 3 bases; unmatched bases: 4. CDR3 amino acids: CALWEDPQELGKKIKVF. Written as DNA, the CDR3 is TGTGCCTTGTGGGAGGACCCGCAAGAGTTGGGCAAAAAAATCAAGGTATTT.

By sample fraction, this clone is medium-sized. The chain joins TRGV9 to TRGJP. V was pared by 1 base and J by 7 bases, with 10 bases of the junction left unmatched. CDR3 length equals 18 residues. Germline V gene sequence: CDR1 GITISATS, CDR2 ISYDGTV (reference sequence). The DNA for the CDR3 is TGTGCCTTGTGGGAGGTTCACCTTCAGGAGTTGGGCAAAAAAATCAAGGTATTT. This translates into CALWEVHLQELGKKIKVF.

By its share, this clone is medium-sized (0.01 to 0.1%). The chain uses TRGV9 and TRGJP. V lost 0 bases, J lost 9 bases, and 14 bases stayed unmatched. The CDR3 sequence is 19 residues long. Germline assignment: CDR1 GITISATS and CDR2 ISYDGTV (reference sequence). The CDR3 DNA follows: TGTGCCTTGTGGGAGGTGTTCTCCGCGGGGGTGTTGGGCAAAAAAATCAAGGTATTT. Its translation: CALWEVFSAGVLGKKIKVF.

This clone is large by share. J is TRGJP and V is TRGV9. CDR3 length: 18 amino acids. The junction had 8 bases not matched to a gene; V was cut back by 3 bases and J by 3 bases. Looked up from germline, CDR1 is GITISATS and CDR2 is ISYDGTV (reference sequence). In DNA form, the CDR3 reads TGTGCCTTGTGGGAGACCTACCTGCAAGAGTTGGGCAAAAAAATCAAGGTATTT. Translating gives CALWETYLQELGKKIKVF.

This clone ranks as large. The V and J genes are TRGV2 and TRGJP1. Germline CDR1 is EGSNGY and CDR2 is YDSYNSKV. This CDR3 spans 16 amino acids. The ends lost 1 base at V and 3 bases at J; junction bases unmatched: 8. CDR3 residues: CATWDGRNPTGWFKIF. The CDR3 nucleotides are TGTGCCACCTGGGACGGCCGCAATCCCACTGGTTGGTTCAAGATATTT.

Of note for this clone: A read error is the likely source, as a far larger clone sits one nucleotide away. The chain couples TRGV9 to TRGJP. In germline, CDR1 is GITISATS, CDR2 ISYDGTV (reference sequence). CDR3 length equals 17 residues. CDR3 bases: TGTGCCTTGTGGGAGGGCCGGCAAGAGATGGGCAAAAAAATCAAGGTATTT. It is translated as CALWEGRQEMGKKIKVF.

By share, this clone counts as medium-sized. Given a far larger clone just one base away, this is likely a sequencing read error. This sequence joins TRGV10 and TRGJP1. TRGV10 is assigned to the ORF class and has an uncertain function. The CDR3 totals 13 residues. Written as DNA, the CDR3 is TGTGCTGAGTGGGATACCACTGGTTGGTTCAAGATATTT. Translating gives CAEWDTTGWFKIF.

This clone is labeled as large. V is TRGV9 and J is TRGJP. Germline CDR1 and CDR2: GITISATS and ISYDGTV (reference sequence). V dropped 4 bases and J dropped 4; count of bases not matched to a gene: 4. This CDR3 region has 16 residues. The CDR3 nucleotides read TGTGCCTTGTGGGACTACCAAGAGTTGGGCAAAAAAATCAAGGTATTT. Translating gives CALWDYQELGKKIKVF.

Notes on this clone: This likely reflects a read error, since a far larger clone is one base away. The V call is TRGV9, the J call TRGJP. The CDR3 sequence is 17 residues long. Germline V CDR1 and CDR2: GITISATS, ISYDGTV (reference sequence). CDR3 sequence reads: CALWEGRQELDKKIKVF. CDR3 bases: TGTGCCTTGTGGGAGGGCCGGCAAGAGTTGGACAAAAAAATCAAGGTATTT.

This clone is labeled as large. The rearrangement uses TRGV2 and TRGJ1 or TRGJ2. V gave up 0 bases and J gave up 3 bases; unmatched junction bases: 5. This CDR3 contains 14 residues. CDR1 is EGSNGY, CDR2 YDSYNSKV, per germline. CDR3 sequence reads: CATWDGQVYYKKLF. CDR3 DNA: TGTGCCACCTGGGACGGGCAAGTTTATTATAAGAAACTCTTT.

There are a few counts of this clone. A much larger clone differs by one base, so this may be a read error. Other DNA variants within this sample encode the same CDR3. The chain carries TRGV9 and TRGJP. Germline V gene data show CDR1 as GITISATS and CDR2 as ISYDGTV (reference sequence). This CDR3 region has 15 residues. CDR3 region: CALWDGELGKKIKVF. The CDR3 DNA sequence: TGTGCCTTATGGGATGGAGAGTTGGGCAAAAAAATCAAGGTATTT.

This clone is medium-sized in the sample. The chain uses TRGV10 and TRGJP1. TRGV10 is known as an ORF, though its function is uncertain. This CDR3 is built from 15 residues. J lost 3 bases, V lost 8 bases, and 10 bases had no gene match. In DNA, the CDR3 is TGTGCTGCGTGGGATTCAGAAGCCACTGGTTGGTTCAAGATATTT. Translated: CAAWDSEATGWFKIF.

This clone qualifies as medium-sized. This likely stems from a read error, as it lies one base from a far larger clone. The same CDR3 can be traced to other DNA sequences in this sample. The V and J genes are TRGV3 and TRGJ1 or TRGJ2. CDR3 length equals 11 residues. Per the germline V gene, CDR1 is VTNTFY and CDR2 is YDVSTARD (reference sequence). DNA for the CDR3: TGTGCCACCTGGGACAGTTATAAGAAGCTCTTT. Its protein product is CATWDSYKKLF.

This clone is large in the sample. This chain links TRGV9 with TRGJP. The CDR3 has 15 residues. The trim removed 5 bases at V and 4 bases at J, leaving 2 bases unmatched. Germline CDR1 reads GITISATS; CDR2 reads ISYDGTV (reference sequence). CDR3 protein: CALWVQELGKKIKVF. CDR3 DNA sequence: TGTGCCTTGTGGGTTCAAGAGTTGGGCAAAAAAATCAAGGTATTT.